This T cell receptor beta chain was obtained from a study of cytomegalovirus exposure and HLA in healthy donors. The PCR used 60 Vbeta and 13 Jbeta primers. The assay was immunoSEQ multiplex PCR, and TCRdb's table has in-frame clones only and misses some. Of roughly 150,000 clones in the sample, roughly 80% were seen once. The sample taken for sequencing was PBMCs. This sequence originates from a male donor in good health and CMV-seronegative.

DNA of the CDR3: TGTGCCAGCTCCGGGCCGCCCCTAGCGGGAGATACAGATACGCAGTATTTT. The encoded protein is CASSGPPLAGDTDTQYF. The chain carries TRBV18 and TRBJ2-3; the match to TRBD2 covers 10 bases. Germline V gene data show CDR1 as KGHSH and CDR2 as LQKENI. Unmatched junction bases numbered 12, after V lost 6 bases and J lost 3 bases. The length of the CDR3 is 17 residues.